The 20 T cell receptor beta chains presented below share a single source sample, sequenced in a study of cytomegalovirus exposure and HLA in healthy donors. Method: immunoSEQ multiplex PCR; TCRdb's copy keeps in-frame clones and lacks some. The sample carries about 110,000 clones, approximately 96% recorded once. The sequencing sample was made of PBMCs. Receptors originate from a young woman in good health and CMV-seronegative.

The rearrangement uses TRBV5-4 and TRBJ2-1, with TRBD1 matching over 9 bases. J was trimmed by 6 bases and V by 4 bases; bases with no gene match: 8. Germline CDR1 reads SGHNT; CDR2 reads YYREEE (reference sequence). This CDR3 spans 15 amino acids. DNA for the CDR3: TGTGCCAGCAGCAACCCGGACAGGGGATCCAATGAGCAGTTCTTC. This sequence encodes CASSNPDRGSNEQFF. The full variable domain, completed using reference TRBV5-4 and TRBJ2-1, is ETGVTQSPTHLIKTRGQQVTLRCSSQSGHNTVSWYQQALGQGPQFIFQYYREEENGRGNFPPRFSGLQFPNYSSELNVNALELDDSALYLCASSNPDRGSNEQFFGPGTRLTVL.

The chain is built from TRBV7-8 and TRBJ1-5, with TRBD1 matching over 7 bases. The J segment lost 4 bases and the V segment lost 4 bases, leaving 1 base of the junction unmatched. Per germline, CDR1 SGHVS and CDR2 FQNEAQ. The CDR3 covers 13 residues. The CDR3: CASSSGGNQPQHF. In nucleotides, the CDR3 is TGTGCCAGCAGCTCAGGGGGGAATCAGCCCCAGCATTTT.

V gene TRBV4-2 combines with J gene TRBJ2-1; 8 positions agree with TRBD2. Trimming took 0 bases from V and 7 from J; bases not matched to a gene: 5. Germline CDR1 LGHNA, CDR2 YNFKEQ. The CDR3 consists of 15 residues. CDR3 DNA: TGTGCCAGCAGCCAAGATCGGACTAGCACAAATGAGCAGTTCTTC. The encoded protein is CASSQDRTSTNEQFF.

The chain joins TRBV18 to TRBJ2-5; the match to TRBD1 covers 8 bases. The CDR3 has 17 amino acids. Per the germline V gene, CDR1 is KGHSH and CDR2 is LQKENI. The V gene end was trimmed by 1 base and the J gene end by 4 bases; junction bases not matched to a gene: 11. CDR3 DNA: TGTGCCAGCTCACCACTGTCCGCGGACAGGGAATTAGAGACCCAGTACTTC. Translation gives CASSPLSADRELETQYF.

As DNA, the CDR3 is TGCGCCAGCAGCCAGGGCGGGCGATACGAGCAGTACTTC. The encoded protein is CASSQGGRYEQYF. The chain employs TRBV4-1 and TRBJ2-7; the D gene is possibly TRBD2 (5 bases). Per the germline V gene, CDR1 is MGHRA and CDR2 is YSYEKL. V lost 3 bases to trimming and J lost 4 bases, with 10 bases between them. The CDR3 runs 13 residues.

The sample holds one count of this clone. V usage is TRBV6-5 and J usage is TRBJ2-6; TRBD1 might be the D (5 bases). This CDR3 contains 14 residues. The germline CDR1 and CDR2 sequences are MNHEY and SVGAGI. V was trimmed by 4 bases and J by 3 bases, leaving 7 bases between them. In DNA, the CDR3 is TGTGCCAGCAGTTGGGGCCTTGGGGCCAACGTCCTGACTTTC. Protein: CASSWGLGANVLTF.

This chain uses TRBV7-3 with TRBJ2-1; a weak D match, TRBD2 (6 bases). The CDR3 is 13 amino acids. Trimming left V 4 bases short and J 3 bases short, with 7 bases between. Germline CDR1 reads SGHTA; CDR2 reads FQGTGA. The CDR3 spells CASSSDYYNEQFF. The CDR3 coding sequence is TGTGCCAGCAGCTCGGACTACTACAATGAGCAGTTCTTC.

The chain couples TRBV5-1 to TRBJ2-5; D remains unclear. Trimming cost V 2 bases and J 2 bases, with 7 bases left between them. The CDR3 contains 13 residues. The V gene's germline CDR1 is SGHRS and CDR2 YFSETQ. The CDR3 nucleotides are TGCGCCAGCAGCTTACGGTTTCAAGAGACCCAGTACTTC. It encodes CASSLRFQETQYF. Based on the CDR3 plus reference TRBV5-1 and TRBJ2-5, the full variable domain is KAGVTQTPRYLIKTRGQQVTLSCSPISGHRSVSWYQQTPGQGLQFLFEYFSETQRNKGNFPGRFSGRQFSNSRSEMNVSTLELGDSALYLCASSLRFQETQYFGPGTRLLVL.

The chain uses TRBV5-6 and TRBJ1-2, with a weak D call TRBD1 (5 bases). This CDR3 spans 16 amino acids. Germline CDR1 reads SGHDT; CDR2 reads YYEEEE. The germline V and J ends were trimmed by 1 base and 3 bases, with 16 bases remaining between them. CDR3 residues: CASSLLRQGDHYGYTF. CDR3 DNA: TGTGCCAGCAGCTTGTTAAGGCAGGGCGACCACTATGGCTACACCTTC.

J is TRBJ2-1 and V is TRBV28, with 8 bases lining up with TRBD2. The CDR3 consists of 16 residues. Germline V gene data show CDR1 as MDHEN and CDR2 as SYDVKM. V shed 7 bases and J 3 bases; nucleotides not matched to a gene: 11. The CDR3 spells CASTLGPAGGYNEQFF. CDR3 DNA sequence: TGTGCCAGCACCCTCGGTCCGGCGGGGGGCTACAATGAGCAGTTCTTC.

This chain uses TRBV5-4 with TRBJ2-1, with 7 bases identical to TRBD2. J was trimmed by 7 bases and V by 3 bases; bases with no gene match: 1. This CDR3 contains 12 residues. The V gene's germline CDR1 is SGHNT and CDR2 YYREEE (reference sequence). Written as DNA, the CDR3 is TGTGCCAGCAGCTCCGGGGGGAATGAGCAGTTCTTC. Protein: CASSSGGNEQFF.

The chain recombines TRBV2 with TRBJ1-5; 8 bases match TRBD1. V gave up 3 bases and J gave up 0 bases; unmatched junction bases: 10. CDR1 and CDR2 from the germline V gene are SNHLY and FYNNEI. CDR3 length: 18 residues. CDR3 residues: CASSETDRDPLSNQPQHF. For the CDR3, the DNA is TGTGCCAGCAGTGAGACGGACAGGGACCCCCTTAGCAATCAGCCCCAGCATTTT.

The rearrangement links TRBV5-6 to TRBJ1-1, with a tentative D call TRBD1 (5 bases). The germline V and J ends were trimmed by 3 bases and 2 bases, with 17 bases remaining between them. Germline V gene sequence: CDR1 SGHDT, CDR2 YYEEEE. This CDR3 is 16 amino acids long. The CDR3 nucleotides read TGTGCCAGCAGCTATGTACCGGGGGGGAGTAACACTGAAGCTTTCTTT. It encodes CASSYVPGGSNTEAFF. Together with reference TRBV5-6 and TRBJ1-1, the CDR3 gives the full variable domain: DAGVTQSPTHLIKTRGQQVTLRCSPKSGHDTVSWYQQALGQGPQFIFQYYEEEERQRGNFPDRFSGHQFPNYSSELNVNALLLGDSALYLCASSYVPGGSNTEAFFGQGTRLTVV.

This sequence joins TRBV6-5 and TRBJ1-1, with 9 bases identical to TRBD1. Per germline, CDR1 MNHEY and CDR2 SVGAGI. V was pared by 6 bases and J by 8 bases, with 4 bases of the junction left unmatched. This CDR3 contains 12 residues. Here the CDR3 reads CASSYGQGEAFF. The CDR3 DNA reads as TGTGCCAGCAGCTACGGACAGGGGGAAGCTTTCTTT.

The chain recombines TRBV15 with TRBJ2-7, with 9 positions matching TRBD2. The junction had 5 bases not matched to a gene; V was cut back by 3 bases and J by 5 bases. The CDR3 has 14 residues. CDR1 and CDR2 (germline): LNHNV, YYDKDF (reference sequence). Here the CDR3 DNA reads TGTGCCACCAGCAGGGTAGCGGGGGCTAACGAGCAGTACTTC. Translated, it gives CATSRVAGANEQYF.

The rearrangement links TRBV21-1 to TRBJ2-1; the D segment call TRBD1 is taken from the table without a DNA check. TRBV21-1 is a listed pseudogene. This CDR3 region has 16 residues. The CDR3 nucleotides read TGTGCCAGCAGCAAGGGACAGGGGGCATCCTACAATGAGCAGTTCTTC. Its translation: CASSKGQGASYNEQFF.

The DNA for the CDR3 is TGCGCCAGCAGCTCCCGGGACAGGGCCCTGAACACTGAAGCTTTCTTT. Protein product: CASSSRDRALNTEAFF. The chain recombines TRBV5-1 with TRBJ1-1; 9 positions match TRBD1. The germline gives CDR1 SGHRS, CDR2 YFSETQ. After removal of 3 bases from V and 0 bases from J, the junction contained 6 bases not matched to a gene. CDR3 length equals 16 residues.

The V call is TRBV18, the J call TRBJ1-1, with TRBD1 as a possible D gene (6 bases). This CDR3 comprises 14 residues. The V end was cut by 8 bases, the J end by 0 bases, with 13 bases between. Looked up from germline, CDR1 is KGHSH and CDR2 is LQKENI. DNA for the CDR3: TGTGCCAGCACTAGTACAGGGATGAACACTGAAGCTTTCTTT. Its translation: CASTSTGMNTEAFF.

The gene calls are TRBV6-5 and TRBJ2-7, with D maybe TRBD1 (5 bases). Looked up from germline, CDR1 is MNHEY and CDR2 is SVGAGI. CDR3 size: 13 residues. V lost 6 bases and J lost 1, with 10 bases in between. The CDR3 DNA reads as TGTGCCAGCAGACAGACAGTTTCCTACGAGCAGTACTTC. Its translation: CASRQTVSYEQYF.

The chain uses TRBV25-1 and TRBJ1-4, with a weak D call TRBD1 (6 bases). The CDR3 totals 15 residues. The germline gives CDR1 MGHDK, CDR2 SYGVNS. V lost 1 base and J lost 11, with 17 bases in between. The CDR3 reads CASSESVTGLLKLFF. In DNA, the CDR3 is TGTGCCAGCAGTGAATCAGTGACAGGCCTGTTGAAACTGTTTTTT.